This is a list of T cell receptor beta chains from one sample in a study of T cell responses to AZD1222 COVID-19 vaccine. Sequencing used immunoSEQ multiplex PCR; TCRdb keeps in-frame clones, though not all of them. Of some 110,000 clones in the sample, about 91% were seen once. The source material was peripheral blood, sampled 28 days after the second AZD1222 dose. The receptors shown here come from an adult who received the AZD1222 COVID-19 vaccine. Both conserved end residues are part of each CDR3. The D gene is left open where the match is weak. A clone size is listed for some rows: how often the clone was seen (once, few, many), or a class if it is expanded.

cdr3_length,clone_size,j_call,v_call,d_call,cdr3_aa,cdr3_nt
15,NA,TRBJ1-1,TRBV7-3,TRBD1,CASSLSWTGNTEAFF,TGTGCCAGCAGCTTATCTTGGACAGGTAACACTGAAGCTTTCTTT
15,NA,TRBJ2-1,TRBV15,TRBD2,CATRKGREGYNEQFF,TGTGCCACCAGAAAGGGGCGGGAGGGCTACAATGAGCAGTTCTTC
15,NA,TRBJ2-1,TRBV28,NA,CASSQADSTGNEQFF,TGTGCCAGCAGTCAGGCGGACAGTACAGGGAATGAGCAGTTCTTC
14,NA,TRBJ1-1,TRBV6-4,NA,CADPLRGGNTEAFF,TGTGCCGACCCTCTACGGGGCGGGAACACTGAAGCTTTCTTT
13,NA,TRBJ1-1,TRBV19,NA,CASSIGPNTEAFF,TGTGCCAGTAGTATAGGTCCGAACACTGAAGCTTTCTTT
14,few,TRBJ2-1,TRBV28,NA,CASTPRAYYNEQFF,TGTGCCAGCACCCCGCGGGCTTACTACAATGAGCAGTTCTTC
14,NA,TRBJ2-7,TRBV7-9,NA,CASSSGLLRYEQYF,TGTGCCAGCAGCTCCGGACTTTTGCGCTACGAGCAGTACTTC
12,NA,TRBJ1-2,TRBV29-1,TRBD1,CSVRQGDYGYTF,TGCAGCGTTCGACAGGGAGACTATGGCTACACCTTC
13,NA,TRBJ2-5,TRBV5-1,NA,CASSLTHQETQYF,TGCGCCAGCAGCTTAACACACCAAGAGACCCAGTACTTC
16,NA,TRBJ1-5,TRBV28,TRBD1,CASSSRTGPSNQPQHF,TGTGCCAGCAGTTCCCGGACAGGACCTAGCAATCAGCCCCAGCATTTT
14,NA,TRBJ2-5,TRBV7-2,NA,CASSLALRGETQYF,TGTGCCAGCAGCTTAGCGCTAAGGGGAGAGACCCAGTACTTC
14,once,TRBJ2-5,TRBV5-1,NA,CASSLLGTQETQYF,TGCGCCAGCAGCTTGCTCGGTACCCAAGAGACCCAGTACTTC
13,NA,TRBJ2-5,TRBV7-9,NA,CASRGIGGETQYF,TGTGCCAGCAGAGGGATAGGTGGGGAGACCCAGTACTTC
16,NA,TRBJ2-7,TRBV5-1,TRBD1,CASSYTAWDRDYEQYF,TGCGCCAGCAGCTATACTGCGTGGGACAGGGATTACGAGCAGTACTTC
14,once,TRBJ2-7,TRBV11-2,NA,CASSLGFQAREQYF,TGTGCCAGCAGCTTAGGGTTCCAAGCGCGGGAGCAGTACTTC
16,NA,TRBJ2-7,TRBV4-1,TRBD2,CASSQEASGPSYEQYF,TGCGCCAGCAGCCAAGAGGCTAGCGGGCCCTCCTACGAGCAGTACTTC
13,NA,TRBJ2-7,TRBV30,TRBD2,CAWTSGLAIEQYF,TGTGCCTGGACCTCGGGACTAGCGATCGAGCAGTACTTC
15,NA,TRBJ2-7,TRBV23-1,NA,CASSQSGRWLCEQYF,TGCGCCAGCAGTCAGTCGGGCAGGTGGCTGTGTGAGCAGTACTTC
14,NA,TRBJ2-7,TRBV5-6,TRBD1,CASSLLRQGREQYF,TGTGCCAGCAGTTTATTGCGACAGGGTCGCGAGCAGTACTTC
14,NA,TRBJ1-2,TRBV4-1,NA,CASSQGPGLKGYTF,TGCGCCAGCAGCCAAGGCCCAGGGCTGAAAGGCTACACCTTC
15,NA,TRBJ1-1,TRBV19,NA,CASSTGATRGTEAFF,TGTGCCAGTAGTACTGGCGCCACTCGGGGGACTGAAGCTTTCTTT
16,NA,TRBJ2-1,TRBV4-2,TRBD2,CASSLRGAGEWNEQFF,TGTGCCAGCAGCCTTAGGGGAGCGGGAGAGTGGAATGAGCAGTTCTTC
15,NA,TRBJ2-2,TRBV5-4,TRBD2,CASSSSGSYAGELFF,TGTGCCAGCAGCTCTAGCGGGAGTTACGCCGGGGAGCTGTTTTTT
12,NA,TRBJ2-3,TRBV28,NA,CASSLLTDTQYF,TGTGCCAGCAGTTTGCTCACAGATACGCAGTATTTT
12,NA,TRBJ2-7,TRBV7-2,NA,CASSLWGSEQYF,TGTGCCAGCAGCTTATGGGGATCCGAGCAGTACTTC
18,NA,TRBJ2-3,TRBV7-3,TRBD2,CASSLLSTSGRSTDTQYF,TGTGCCAGCAGCTTATTGAGTACTAGCGGGAGGTCCACAGATACGCAGTATTTT
13,NA,TRBJ1-1,TRBV19,NA,CASSMQAEAEAFF,TGTGCCAGTAGTATGCAAGCAGAGGCTGAAGCTTTCTTT
14,few,TRBJ2-2,TRBV28,NA,CASRSRTRSGELFF,TGTGCCAGCAGGTCCCGGACCCGAAGCGGGGAGCTGTTTTTT
16,NA,TRBJ2-1,TRBV19,TRBD2,CASSIGHSGRLREQFF,TGTGCCAGTAGTATCGGCCATAGCGGGAGACTCCGTGAGCAGTTCTTC
14,NA,TRBJ2-6,TRBV7-9,NA,CASGGWRALNVLTF,TGTGCCAGCGGCGGGTGGCGGGCCCTCAACGTCCTGACTTTC
16,NA,TRBJ2-7,TRBV11-2,NA,CASSLVASGIPYEQYF,TGTGCCAGCAGCTTAGTGGCCTCTGGGATCCCCTACGAGCAGTACTTC
14,NA,TRBJ2-7,TRBV28,NA,CASSPGTQPNEQYF,TGTGCCAGCAGTCCCGGGACCCAACCCAACGAGCAGTACTTC
15,NA,TRBJ1-5,TRBV6-2/TRBV6-3,NA,CASSYSAMGSEPQHF,TGTGCCAGCAGTTACTCGGCTATGGGGAGTGAGCCCCAGCATTTT
14,many,TRBJ1-3,TRBV4-2,TRBD1,CASSQDRGGNTIYF,TGTGCCAGCAGCCAAGACAGGGGGGGAAACACCATATATTTT
13,NA,TRBJ2-2,TRBV6-1,NA,CASSEGGGGELFF,TGTGCCAGCAGTGAAGGGGGTGGCGGGGAGCTGTTTTTT
14,NA,TRBJ2-7,TRBV19,TRBD2,CASSTLSGSPEQYF,TGTGCCAGTAGTACCCTCAGCGGGAGCCCTGAGCAGTACTTC
16,few,TRBJ2-1,TRBV24-1,NA,CATSTGWRGNGNEQFF,TGTGCCACCAGTACTGGGTGGCGCGGGAATGGGAATGAGCAGTTCTTC
16,few,TRBJ1-1,TRBV5-5,TRBD1,CASSLRQGLLITEAFF,TGTGCCAGCAGCTTGAGACAGGGGCTCCTGATCACTGAAGCTTTCTTT
15,NA,TRBJ1-6,TRBV14,NA,CASSQWGAVNSPLHF,TGTGCCAGCAGCCAGTGGGGAGCCGTTAATTCACCCCTCCACTTT
15,NA,TRBJ2-7,TRBV6-5,NA,CASTLGQSSSYEQYF,TGTGCCAGCACCCTCGGACAGAGCAGCTCCTACGAGCAGTACTTC
13,few,TRBJ1-2,TRBV6-5,NA,CASSYSPRNGYTF,TGTGCCAGCAGTTACTCCCCACGAAATGGCTACACCTTC
15,NA,TRBJ1-1,TRBV30,NA,CAWSAITQMNTEAFF,TGTGCCTGGAGCGCGATTACGCAAATGAACACTGAAGCTTTCTTT
15,few,TRBJ2-1,TRBV30,TRBD2,CAWREGGRVFNEQFF,TGTGCCTGGAGGGAAGGCGGGAGGGTTTTCAATGAGCAGTTCTTC
15,NA,TRBJ2-1,TRBV3-1/TRBV3-2,TRBD1,CASSLTGDSYNEQFF,TGTGCCAGCAGCCTAACAGGGGACTCCTACAATGAGCAGTTCTTC
15,NA,TRBJ1-3,TRBV3-1/TRBV3-2,TRBD1,CASSQAGTGGNTIYF,TGTGCCAGCAGCCAAGCAGGGACAGGGGGAAACACCATATATTTT
17,NA,TRBJ1-4,TRBV23-1,TRBD1,CASDQTGKTATNEKLFF,TGCGCCAGCGACCAGACAGGGAAAACGGCAACTAATGAAAAACTGTTTTTT
15,NA,TRBJ2-1,TRBV6-5,NA,CASARSDSSYNEQFF,TGTGCCAGCGCAAGGAGTGACAGCTCCTACAATGAGCAGTTCTTC
18,NA,TRBJ1-1,TRBV18,TRBD1,CASSPFYTGGGSNTEAFF,TGTGCCAGCTCACCGTTCTATACAGGGGGCGGGTCGAACACTGAAGCTTTCTTT
13,NA,TRBJ2-1,TRBV5-4,TRBD1,CASSRDRVNEQFF,TGTGCCAGCAGCCGAGACAGGGTCAATGAGCAGTTCTTC
15,NA,TRBJ2-7,TRBV9,TRBD1,CASSVRQGEVDEQYF,TGTGCCAGCAGCGTGCGACAGGGGGAAGTTGACGAGCAGTACTTC
16,few,TRBJ1-2,TRBV11-2,NA,CASSRPSGSGEGGYTF,TGTGCCAGCAGCCGTCCGTCCGGGTCCGGGGAGGGAGGCTACACCTTC
15,NA,TRBJ1-1,TRBV25-1,NA,CASRGLGRGSTEAFF,TGTGCCAGCAGGGGCCTGGGCAGGGGATCTACTGAAGCTTTCTTT
11,NA,TRBJ1-2,TRBV28,NA,CASSPLDGYTF,TGTGCCAGCAGTCCCCTGGATGGCTACACCTTC
13,NA,TRBJ2-7,TRBV6-2/TRBV6-3,TRBD1,CASSRDRLYEQYF,TGTGCCAGCAGTAGGGACAGGCTCTACGAGCAGTACTTC
15,NA,TRBJ2-1,TRBV18,NA,CASSSGGSSYNEQFF,TGTGCCAGCTCATCCGGGGGTAGCTCCTACAATGAGCAGTTCTTC
15,NA,TRBJ2-6,TRBV7-2,NA,CASSAMISGANVLTF,TGTGCCAGCAGCGCCATGATCTCTGGGGCCAACGTCCTGACTTTC
18,NA,TRBJ2-6,TRBV19,TRBD1,CASSTRRQGGSGANVLTF,TGTGCCAGTAGTACAAGACGACAGGGGGGCTCTGGGGCCAACGTCCTGACTTTC